The next 17 T cell receptor beta chains were all read from a single sample in a study of blood T cell repertoires in COVID-19 (TCRdb year 2020). Library preparation employed the immunoSEQ multiplex PCR assay. This immuneACCESS table, as held by TCRdb, lists in-frame sequences with V and J called but not all clones. Of the missing ones, under half trace to an unresolved V gene in checked studies; the others have no known cause. This sample lists about 36,000 clones; 90% were detected once. The ten most abundant clones make up roughly 5% of the sample. Sequencing was performed on peripheral blood. These TCRs come from a human donor in a cohort sampled during active COVID-19.

The chain has TRBV1 and TRBJ2-7; the table names TRBD2, a call not compared with the DNA. TRBV1 is designated a pseudogene. The CDR3 consists of 15 residues. The CDR3 spells CTSSMPRWWPNEQYF. Written as DNA, the CDR3 is TGCACCAGCAGCATGCCGCGGTGGTGGCCTAACGAGCAGTACTTC.

This clone appeared a single time. The chain employs TRBV27 and TRBJ2-3; maybe TRBD2 (6 bases). There are 15 residues in the CDR3. The germline gives CDR1 MNHEY, CDR2 SMNVEV (reference sequence). Trimming removed 2 bases at V and 4 bases at J, with 13 bases between. This chain's CDR3 is CASSLEGGNADTQYF. The CDR3, as DNA: TGTGCCAGCAGTTTAGAGGGCGGGAACGCAGATACGCAGTATTTT.

This chain uses TRBV3-1 (or the pseudogene TRBV3-2) with TRBJ2-7, with 12 positions matching TRBD2. The CDR3 has 14 amino acids. Germline values: CDR1 LGHDT, CDR2 YNNKEL (reference sequence). The V gene end was trimmed by 3 bases and the J gene end by 6 bases; junction bases not matched to a gene: 3. The chain's CDR3 is CASSHSSGRAEQYF. The CDR3 nucleotides read TGTGCCAGCAGCCATTCTAGCGGGAGGGCCGAGCAGTACTTC.

This clone was seen only once. Since the CDR3 does not end with the conserved phenylalanine or tryptophan, this likely comes from a read error. The limits of the CDR3 on the DNA are not certain, so only TCRdb's listed CDR3 is given. The CDR3 here is CASSPGRWVVAPQID. The chain combines TRBV28 with TRBJ2-7; TRBD2, the table's D call, was not compared with the DNA. The CDR3 contains 15 residues when both ends are counted. Per the germline V gene, CDR1 is MDHEN and CDR2 is SYDVKM.

This chain joins TRBV19 and TRBJ1-6; the match to TRBD1 covers 8 bases. Germline trimming cut 9 bases from V and 6 bases from J; bases unmatched to any gene: 10. CDR3 length: 15 residues. Per germline, CDR1 LNHDA and CDR2 SQIVND (reference sequence). This CDR3 reads CASGRSGQVNSPLHF. CDR3 bases: TGTGCCAGCGGAAGGTCGGGACAGGTTAATTCACCCCTCCACTTT.

J is TRBJ1-1 and V is TRBV25-1, with D perhaps TRBD1 (5 bases). The V gene's germline CDR1 is MGHDK and CDR2 SYGVNS. The CDR3 has 13 amino acids. CDR3: CVAPDTWYTEAFF. CDR3 DNA: TGTGTAGCCCCGGACACATGGTATACTGAAGCTTTCTTT.

The chain is built from TRBV5-1 and TRBJ2-7; 9 bases fit TRBD2. Germline CDR1 reads SGHRS; CDR2 reads YFSETQ. V shed 0 bases and J 2 bases; nucleotides not matched to a gene: 3. The CDR3 has 15 residues. The CDR3 nucleotides are TGCGCCAGCAGCTTGGACGCGGGAGGGCCCTACGAGCAGTACTTC. It yields the protein CASSLDAGGPYEQYF.

The J gene is TRBJ2-5, the V gene TRBV9, with 10 bases identical to TRBD2. The CDR3 spans 15 residues. Germline loops: CDR1 SGDLS, CDR2 YYNGEE. After removal of 0 bases from V and 6 bases from J, the junction contained 5 bases not matched to a gene. Here the CDR3 DNA reads TGTGCCAGCAGCGTAGAGGCTAGCGGGAGACAGACCCAGTACTTC. Translation gives CASSVEASGRQTQYF.

The count of this clone is one. The chain links TRBV13 to TRBJ2-5; 9 bases agree with TRBD2. J lost 4 bases, V lost 0 bases, and 9 bases had no gene match. Germline V gene data show CDR1 as PRHDT and CDR2 as FYEKMQ (reference sequence). CDR3 size: 17 residues. This CDR3 reads CASSLGGLAQGVETQYF. CDR3 nucleotides: TGTGCCAGCAGCTTAGGGGGACTAGCACAAGGAGTAGAGACCCAGTACTTC.

The V call is TRBV19, the J call TRBJ2-5; 7 nucleotides align to TRBD2. CDR3 length equals 13 residues. Losses at the gene ends were 1 base for V and 5 bases for J; bases not matched to a gene: 1. Germline V gene data show CDR1 as LNHDA and CDR2 as SQIVND (reference sequence). CDR3 in amino acids: CASSIVGGETQYF. The CDR3 coding sequence is TGTGCCAGTAGTATAGTGGGAGGGGAGACCCAGTACTTC.

Only a few counts were recorded for this clone. V gene TRBV10-1 combines with J gene TRBJ2-7; 12 nucleotides agree with TRBD1. This CDR3 contains 14 residues. Unmatched junction bases numbered 5, after V lost 5 bases and J lost 6 bases. CDR1 WNHNN and CDR2 SYGVQD come from the germline V gene (reference sequence). CDR3 coding DNA: TGCGCCAGCAGTTGGGACAGGGGGCGACTCGAGCAGTACTTC. This translates into CASSWDRGRLEQYF.

The chain recombines TRBV6-2 or TRBV6-3 with TRBJ2-5; 7 nucleotides match TRBD2. CDR1 and CDR2 (germline): MNHEY, SVGEGT. With 5 bases clipped from V and 2 bases from J, the junction kept 11 bases outside the gene matches. The CDR3 is made up of 16 amino acids. The CDR3 loop reads CASSQRLAAQQETQYF. The CDR3 region has the DNA TGTGCCAGCAGTCAACGTCTAGCGGCTCAACAAGAGACCCAGTACTTC.

V usage is TRBV18 and J usage is TRBJ2-5, with 8 nucleotides matching TRBD2. The CDR3 has 15 amino acids. Per the germline V gene, CDR1 is KGHSH and CDR2 is LQKENI. The ends lost 6 bases at V and 5 bases at J; junction bases unmatched: 11. CDR3 residues: CASSPRSGSVETQYF. The DNA for the CDR3 is TGTGCCAGCTCGCCTAGGAGCGGGAGTGTTGAGACCCAGTACTTC. Based on the CDR3 plus reference TRBV18 and TRBJ2-5, the full variable domain is NAGVMQNPRHLVRRRGQEARLRCSPMKGHSHVYWYRQLPEEGLKFMVYLQKENIIDESGMPKERFSAEFPKEGPSILRIQQVVRGDSAAYFCASSPRSGSVETQYFGPGTRLLVL.

V usage is TRBV1 and J usage is TRBJ2-7; the table names TRBD2, a call not compared with the DNA. TRBV1 is given as a pseudogene. This CDR3 has 15 amino acids. CDR3 amino acids: CTTGGTSGTSYEQYF. In nucleotides, the CDR3 is TGCACCACCGGGGGGACTAGCGGGACCTCCTACGAGCAGTACTTC.

V usage is TRBV6-5 and J usage is TRBJ1-1; no clear D gene. Trimming stripped 5 bases from V and 0 bases from J, with 7 bases between. Germline V lookup: CDR1 MNHEY, CDR2 SVGAGI. The CDR3 runs to 13 residues. DNA for the CDR3: TGTGCCAGCAGTCCACACCTGAACACTGAAGCTTTCTTT. Protein sequence: CASSPHLNTEAFF.

The V call is TRBV10-1, the J call TRBJ2-1; 9 bases map to TRBD1. The V gene end was trimmed by 5 bases and the J gene end by 4 bases; junction bases not matched to a gene: 6. CDR1 WNHNN and CDR2 SYGVQD come from the germline V gene (reference sequence). This CDR3 has 15 residues. The CDR3 region is CASSKGQGGYNEQFF. CDR3 nucleotide sequence: TGCGCCAGCAGTAAGGGACAGGGAGGATACAATGAGCAGTTCTTC.

The chain recombines TRBV18 with TRBJ2-5; 8 bases map to TRBD1. The CDR3 loop spans 15 amino acids. Germline values: CDR1 KGHSH, CDR2 LQKENI. V dropped 3 bases and J dropped 5; count of bases not matched to a gene: 8. CDR3 loop: CASSPRTGTRETQYF. The CDR3 nucleotides are TGTGCCAGCTCACCCAGGACAGGGACAAGGGAGACCCAGTACTTC.